The next 19 T cell receptor beta chains were all read from a single sample in a study of OX40 agonist ivuxolimab in advanced cancers. TCRdb's copy holds only in-frame clones and misses some; the assay was immunoSEQ multiplex PCR. The data contain some 20,000 clones, 75% to 95% of them singletons. The sample here was CD4+ or CD8+ T cells sorted from blood, taken in a trial of the OX40 agonist ivuxolimab. Every receptor here comes from an adult with an advanced solid tumor such as melanoma, head and neck, liver or kidney cancer.

This chain uses TRBV10-2 with TRBJ2-1; the match to TRBD1 covers 8 bases. V trimming: 3 bases; J trimming: 0 bases; junction bases outside the gene matches: 1. Germline loops: CDR1 WSHSY, CDR2 SAAADI. This CDR3 contains 15 residues. The CDR3 sequence is CASSDQGASYNEQFF. DNA for the CDR3: TGCGCCAGCAGTGACCAGGGGGCCTCCTACAATGAGCAGTTCTTC.

The chain carries TRBV7-6 and TRBJ1-2; D unclear. Germline V gene sequence: CDR1 SGHVS, CDR2 FNYEAQ. The CDR3 consists of 15 residues. V lost 1 base and J lost 2, with 11 bases in between. In DNA form, the CDR3 reads TGTGCCAGCAGCTTAGTGGACGGACCCAACTATGGCTACACCTTC. This codes for CASSLVDGPNYGYTF.

V gene TRBV27 combines with J gene TRBJ1-1; D is ambiguous. CDR1 is MNHEY, CDR2 SMNVEV, per germline (reference sequence). V was clipped by 5 bases and J by 1 base, with 14 bases between them. The CDR3 extends over 15 amino acids. The CDR3 is CASSEWETPNTEAFF. In DNA, the CDR3 is TGTGCCAGCAGTGAATGGGAGACGCCGAACACTGAAGCTTTCTTT.

V usage is TRBV5-1 and J usage is TRBJ2-7; D unclear. The CDR3 is 12 residues long. Trimming stripped 3 bases from V and 3 bases from J, with 7 bases between. CDR1 and CDR2 from the germline V gene are SGHRS and YFSETQ. CDR3 protein: CASSSNFYEQYF. The CDR3 DNA is TGCGCCAGCAGCTCCAACTTCTACGAGCAGTACTTC.

This chain uses TRBV4-1 with TRBJ2-7; 9 bases line up with TRBD1. This CDR3 is 16 amino acids long. Germline lookup yields CDR1 MGHRA and CDR2 YSYEKL. V lost 0 bases, J lost 2 bases, and 5 bases stayed unmatched. The CDR3 here is CASSQDLGTGTYEQYF. The CDR3 nucleotides read TGCGCCAGCAGCCAAGACCTCGGGACAGGGACCTACGAGCAGTACTTC.

The rearrangement joins TRBV25-1 to TRBJ2-5; the match to TRBD1 covers 8 bases. The V gene's germline CDR1 is MGHDK and CDR2 SYGVNS. The CDR3 is 15 residues long. The J segment lost 5 bases and the V segment lost 2 bases, leaving 7 bases of the junction unmatched. Here the CDR3 DNA reads TGTGCCAGCAGTGAAGTCGCAGGGGGCTGGGAGACCCAGTACTTC. Translated: CASSEVAGGWETQYF.

This rearrangement joins TRBV6-5 to TRBJ1-6, with D possibly being TRBD1 (5 bases). Germline CDR1 and CDR2: MNHEY and SVGAGI. This CDR3 is 13 amino acids long. Deletions cut 6 bases from V and 5 bases from J, with 8 bases between. The CDR3 DNA reads TGTGCCAGCAGCCCAGGGAATAATTCACCCCTCCACTTT. Its translation: CASSPGNNSPLHF.

The genes are TRBV11-2 and TRBJ2-3, with D possibly called TRBD1 or TRBD2 (6 bases each). Germline V gives CDR1 SGHAT, CDR2 FQNNGV. This CDR3 has 15 amino acids. V lost 5 bases and J 3 bases, leaving 15 bases between the germline ends. This CDR3 is CASSPLAGTTDTQYF. The DNA of the CDR3 is TGTGCCAGCAGCCCACTGGCGGGGACAACAGATACGCAGTATTTT.

There are a few counts of this clone. The chain links TRBV21-1 to TRBJ2-7; TRBD1 is the table's D call and was not checked against the DNA. TRBV21-1 is shown as a pseudogene. The CDR3 contains 13 residues. CDR3 sequence (DNA): TGTGCCAGCAGCCGTGGGGGCCACTACGAGCAGTACTTC. It translates to CASSRGGHYEQYF.

CDR3 loop: CASSWTAENEKLFF. The CDR3 nucleotides read TGTGCCAGTAGTTGGACGGCCGAAAATGAAAAACTGTTTTTT. V is TRBV19 and J is TRBJ1-4; D is unclear. The V end was cut by 5 bases, the J end by 5 bases, with 12 bases between. Germline CDR1 is LNHDA and CDR2 is SQIVND (reference sequence). CDR3 length: 14 amino acids.

The genes are TRBV5-6 and TRBJ2-2; 9 bases fit TRBD1. The CDR3 contains 15 residues. Per germline, CDR1 SGHDT and CDR2 YYEEEE. The ends lost 4 bases at V and 4 bases at J; junction bases unmatched: 5. Written as DNA, the CDR3 is TGTGCCAGCAGCGATGACAGGGGGGTCACCGGGGAGCTGTTTTTT. It is translated as CASSDDRGVTGELFF.

The chain couples TRBV10-3 to TRBJ2-7, with D tentatively TRBD1 (5 bases). Germline values: CDR1 ENHRY, CDR2 SYGVKD. CDR3 size: 16 residues. The V and J ends lost 3 bases and 0 bases respectively, with 15 bases between them. The CDR3 DNA reads as TGTGCCATCAGTGACCTACAGGTGGCCCCCTCCTACGAGCAGTACTTC. Translated: CAISDLQVAPSYEQYF.

The chain employs TRBV19 and TRBJ1-5; the D gene is possibly TRBD1 (5 bases). Deletions cut 9 bases from V and 6 bases from J, with 15 bases between. Germline V gene data show CDR1 as LNHDA and CDR2 as SQIVND (reference sequence). CDR3 length equals 13 residues. In DNA form, the CDR3 reads TGTGCCAGCCCAAGGTCGAGGGGTCAGCCCCAGCATTTT. Protein sequence: CASPRSRGQPQHF.

J is TRBJ2-5 and V is TRBV6-6; D is possibly TRBD1 (5 bases). The CDR3 is 15 residues long. CDR1 MNHNY and CDR2 SVGAGI come from the germline V gene (reference sequence). The V and J ends lost 0 bases and 4 bases respectively, with 12 bases between them. The DNA of the CDR3 is TGTGCCAGCAGTTACTCGAAGGCTGGGGCAGAGACCCAGTACTTC. It codes for CASSYSKAGAETQYF.

V and J are TRBV7-9 and TRBJ2-7; D ambiguous. Trimming removed 5 bases from V and 3 bases from J, with 14 bases in between. This CDR3 is 14 amino acids long. The germline CDR1 and CDR2 sequences are SEHNR and FQNEAQ (reference sequence). Here the CDR3 reads CASSPRGSDYEQYF. DNA of the CDR3: TGTGCCAGCAGCCCGCGTGGATCAGACTACGAGCAGTACTTC.

The chain uses TRBV2 and TRBJ1-4; TRBD1 matches at 8 bases. Germline CDR1 SNHLY, CDR2 FYNNEI. The CDR3 loop spans 15 amino acids. The V gene end was trimmed by 3 bases and the J gene end by 8 bases; junction bases not matched to a gene: 8. CDR3 sequence (DNA): TGTGCCAGCAGTGACGACACAGGGGGTTGGGAAAAACTGTTTTTT. It translates to CASSDDTGGWEKLFF.

This chain uses TRBV6-4 with TRBJ1-4, with 9 bases fitting TRBD1. CDR3 length equals 16 residues. V gave up 3 bases and J gave up 10 bases; unmatched junction bases: 12. Germline assignment: CDR1 MRHNA and CDR2 SNTAGT. This CDR3 reads CASSDSTGGRLAKLFF. In nucleotides, the CDR3 is TGTGCCAGCAGTGATTCCACAGGGGGCCGGCTTGCAAAACTGTTTTTT.

The J gene is TRBJ1-2, the V gene TRBV2; TRBD1 matches at 9 bases. The CDR3 covers 13 residues. J lost 5 bases, V lost 5 bases, and 3 bases had no gene match. CDR1 and CDR2 from the germline V gene are SNHLY and FYNNEI. Written as DNA, the CDR3 is TGTGCCAGCAGTTTGACAGGGGGTTATGGCTACACCTTC. It yields the protein CASSLTGGYGYTF.

Notes on this clone: This same CDR3 is encoded by further DNA sequences in the sample. This chain joins TRBV5-5 and TRBJ1-2, with 8 nucleotides matching TRBD1. Trimming cost V 0 bases and J 6 bases; bases outside gene matches: 7. Germline-derived CDR1 and CDR2 are SGHKS and YYEKEE (reference sequence). The CDR3 length is 15 residues. The CDR3: CASSLVAGGWNGYTF. The CDR3 bases are TGTGCCAGCAGCTTGGTTGCAGGGGGCTGGAATGGCTACACCTTC.